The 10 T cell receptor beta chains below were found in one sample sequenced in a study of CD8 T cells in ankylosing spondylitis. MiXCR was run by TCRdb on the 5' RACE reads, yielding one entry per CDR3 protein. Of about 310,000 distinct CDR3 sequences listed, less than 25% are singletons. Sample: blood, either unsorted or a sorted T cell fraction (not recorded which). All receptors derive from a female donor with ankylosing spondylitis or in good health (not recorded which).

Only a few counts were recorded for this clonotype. CDR3 region: CATTNGGTKTNYGYTF. The CDR3 DNA reads TGTGCCACCACGAACGGGGGGACAAAGACTAACTATGGCTACACCTTC. The chain is built from TRBV15 and TRBJ1-2, with D possibly being TRBD1 (6 bases). CDR1 LNHNV and CDR2 YYDKDF come from the germline V gene (reference sequence). Trimming cost V 7 bases and J 0 bases, with 18 bases left between them. There are 16 residues in the CDR3. The variable domain in full, with the rest retrieved from reference TRBV15 and TRBJ1-2, is DAMVIQNPRYQVTQFGKPVTLSCSQTLNHNVMYWYQQKSSQAPKLLFHYYDKDFNNEADTPDNFQSRRPNTSFCFLDIRSPGLGDTAMYLCATTNGGTKTNYGYTFGSGTRLTVV.

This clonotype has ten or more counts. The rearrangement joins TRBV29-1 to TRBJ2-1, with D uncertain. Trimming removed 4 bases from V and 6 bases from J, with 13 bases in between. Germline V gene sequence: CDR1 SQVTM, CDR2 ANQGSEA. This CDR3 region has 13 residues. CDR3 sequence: CSVGPVGRNEQFF. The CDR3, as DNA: TGCAGCGTTGGACCGGTCGGGCGCAATGAGCAGTTCTTC.

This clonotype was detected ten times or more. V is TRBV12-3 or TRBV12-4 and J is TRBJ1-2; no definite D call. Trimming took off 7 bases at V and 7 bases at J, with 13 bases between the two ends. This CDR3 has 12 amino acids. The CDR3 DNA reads TGTGCCAGCACACGGGCAGGCGGTGGCTACACCTTC. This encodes CASTRAGGGYTF.

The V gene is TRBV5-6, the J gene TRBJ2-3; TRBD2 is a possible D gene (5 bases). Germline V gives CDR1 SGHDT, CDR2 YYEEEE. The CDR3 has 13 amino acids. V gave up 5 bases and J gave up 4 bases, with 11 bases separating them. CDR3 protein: CASSRRPADTQYF. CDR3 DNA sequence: TGTGCCAGCAGTCGGAGGCCGGCAGATACGCAGTATTTT.

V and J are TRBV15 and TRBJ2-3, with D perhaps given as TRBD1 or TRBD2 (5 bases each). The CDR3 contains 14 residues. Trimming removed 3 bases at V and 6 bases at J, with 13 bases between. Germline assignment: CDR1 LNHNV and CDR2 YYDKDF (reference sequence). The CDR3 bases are TGTGCCACCAGCAGTCTACTGAGGGGCGATACGCAGTATTTT. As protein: CATSSLLRGDTQYF.

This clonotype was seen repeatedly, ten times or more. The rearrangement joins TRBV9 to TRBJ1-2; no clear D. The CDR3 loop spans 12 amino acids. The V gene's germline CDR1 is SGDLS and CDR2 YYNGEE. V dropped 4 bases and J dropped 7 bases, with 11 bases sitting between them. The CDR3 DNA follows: TGTGCCAGCAGCACCGGCCCCGCTGGCTACACCTTC. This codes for CASSTGPAGYTF. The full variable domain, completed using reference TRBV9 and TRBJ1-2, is DSGVTQTPKHLITATGQRVTLRCSPRSGDLSVYWYQQSLDQGLQFLIQYYNGEERAKGNILERFSAQQFPDLHSELNLSSLELGDSALYFCASSTGPAGYTFGSGTRLTVV.

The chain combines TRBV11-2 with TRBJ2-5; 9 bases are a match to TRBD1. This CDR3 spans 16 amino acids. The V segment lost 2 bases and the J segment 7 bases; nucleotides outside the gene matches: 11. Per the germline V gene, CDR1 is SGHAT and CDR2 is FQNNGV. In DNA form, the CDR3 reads TGTGCCAGCAGCTTATCGGGACAGGGAACCTGGGGGACCCAGTACTTC. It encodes CASSLSGQGTWGTQYF.

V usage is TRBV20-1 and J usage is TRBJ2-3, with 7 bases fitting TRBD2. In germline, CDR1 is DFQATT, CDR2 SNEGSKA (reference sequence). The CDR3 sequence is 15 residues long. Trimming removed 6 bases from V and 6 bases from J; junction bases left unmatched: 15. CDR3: CSALQSSGAGDTQYF. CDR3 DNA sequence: TGCAGTGCATTACAGTCGAGCGGGGCCGGGGATACGCAGTATTTT.

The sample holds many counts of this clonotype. In DNA form, the CDR3 reads TGTGCCAGCAGCTGGGCGCAGGGGCGGAACACCGGGGAGCTGTTTTTT. This codes for CASSWAQGRNTGELFF. The rearrangement links TRBV7-2 to TRBJ2-2, with D perhaps TRBD1 (6 bases). This CDR3 comprises 16 residues. The V gene's germline CDR1 is SGHTA and CDR2 FQGNSA. Trimming cost V 4 bases and J 1 base, with 13 bases left between them. Looking up the rest from reference TRBV7-2 and TRBJ2-2 gives the full variable domain: GAGVSQSPSNKVTEKGKDVELRCDPISGHTALYWYRQSLGQGLEFLIYFQGNSAPDKSGLPSDRFSAERTGGSVSTLTIQRTQQEDSAVYLCASSWAQGRNTGELFFGEGSRLTVL.

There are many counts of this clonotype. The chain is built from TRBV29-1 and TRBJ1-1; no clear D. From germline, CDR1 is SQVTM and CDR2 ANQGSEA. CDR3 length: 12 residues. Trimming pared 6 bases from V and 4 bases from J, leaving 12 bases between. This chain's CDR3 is CSVGGRSTEAFF. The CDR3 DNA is TGCAGCGTCGGAGGGAGGAGCACTGAAGCTTTCTTT. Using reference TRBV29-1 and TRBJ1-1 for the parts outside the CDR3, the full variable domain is SAVISQKPSRDICQRGTSLTIQCQVDSQVTMMFWYRQQPGQSLTLIATANQGSEATYESGFVIDKFPISRPNLTFSTLTVSNMSPEDSSIYLCSVGGRSTEAFFGQGTRLTVV.